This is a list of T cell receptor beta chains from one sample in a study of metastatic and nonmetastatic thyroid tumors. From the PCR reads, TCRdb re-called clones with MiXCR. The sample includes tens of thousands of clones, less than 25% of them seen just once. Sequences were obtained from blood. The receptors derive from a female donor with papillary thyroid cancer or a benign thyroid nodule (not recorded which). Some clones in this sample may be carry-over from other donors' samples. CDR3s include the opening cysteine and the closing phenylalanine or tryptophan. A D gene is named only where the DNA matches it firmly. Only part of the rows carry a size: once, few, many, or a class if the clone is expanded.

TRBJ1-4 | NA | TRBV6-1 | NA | CDSSPGRAREKLFF | TGTGACAGCAGTCCCGGGCGGGCACGGGAAAAACTGTTTTTC
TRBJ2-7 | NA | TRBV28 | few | CASSPLGTGWYEQYF | TGTGCCAGCAGCCCTCTGGGTACAGGTTGGTACGAGCAGTACTTC
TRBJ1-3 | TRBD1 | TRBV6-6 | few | CASSYSATGGNTIYF | TGTGCCAGCAGTTACTCAGCGACAGGGGGTAACACCATATATTTT
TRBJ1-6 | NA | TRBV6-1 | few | CASSPAGRDSPLHF | TGTGCCAGCAGCCCCGCCGGCCGGGATTCACCCCTCCACTTT
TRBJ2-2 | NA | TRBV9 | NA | CASSVGGANTGELFF | TGTGCCAGCAGCGTAGGGGGGGCGAACACCGGGGAGCTGTTTTTT
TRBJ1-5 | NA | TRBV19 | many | CASRDNRGPGDQPQHF | TGTGCCAGTAGGGACAACCGGGGACCAGGGGATCAGCCCCAGCATTTT
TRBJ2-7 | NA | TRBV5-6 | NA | CASSFGGRYEQYF | TGTGCCAGCAGCTTTGGGGGCCGCTACGAGCAGTACTTC
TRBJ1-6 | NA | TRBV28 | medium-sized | CASSSGRVVFDNSPLHF | TGTGCCAGCAGCTCCGGCAGGGTAGTTTTTGATAATTCACCCCTCCACTTT
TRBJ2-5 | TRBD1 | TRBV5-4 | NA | CASSPKGQGIETQYF | TGTGCCAGCAGCCCAAAAGGACAGGGTATAGAGACCCAGTACTTC
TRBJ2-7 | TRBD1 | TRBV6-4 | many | CASRRSPREGQGSYEQYF | TGTGCCAGCAGACGCTCTCCCCGAGAGGGACAGGGATCCTACGAGCAGTACTTC
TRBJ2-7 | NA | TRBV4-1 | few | CASSQYDTPYEQYF | TGCGCCAGCAGCCAATACGACACCCCCTACGAGCAGTACTTC
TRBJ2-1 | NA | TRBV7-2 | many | CASSLGWWGGHNEQFF | TGTGCCAGCAGCTTAGGGTGGTGGGGGGGCCACAATGAGCAGTTCTTC
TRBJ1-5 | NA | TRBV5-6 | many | CASSLEAASQPQHF | TGTGCCAGCAGCTTGGAGGCAGCAAGTCAGCCCCAGCATTTT
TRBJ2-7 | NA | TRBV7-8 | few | CASSRLGGLNEQYF | TGTGCCAGCAGCCGATTGGGGGGGCTCAACGAGCAGTACTTC
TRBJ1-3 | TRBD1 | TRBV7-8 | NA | CASSLGGGAFGNTIYF | TGTGCCAGCAGCTTAGGAGGGGGCGCGTTTGGAAACACCATATATTTT
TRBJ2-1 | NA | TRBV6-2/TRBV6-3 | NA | CASTTDVPNEQFF | TGTGCCAGCACGACGGATGTCCCCAATGAGCAGTTCTTC
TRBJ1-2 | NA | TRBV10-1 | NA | CGAGPLPGYTF | TGCGGGGCGGGCCCTCTGCCAGGCTACACCTTC
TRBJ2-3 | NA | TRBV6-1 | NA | CASNPGRSGDTQYF | TGTGCCAGCAACCCGGGACGGTCTGGGGATACGCAGTATTTT
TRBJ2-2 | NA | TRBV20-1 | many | CSAPGPRKNTGELFF | TGCAGTGCTCCCGGACCGAGAAAGAACACCGGGGAGCTGTTTTTT
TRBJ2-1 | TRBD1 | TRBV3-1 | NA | CASSPLGQGLFNEQFF | TGTGCCAGCAGCCCCTTGGGACAGGGTCTTTTCAATGAGCAGTTCTTC
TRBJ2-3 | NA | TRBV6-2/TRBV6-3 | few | CASSPRDLNTDTQYF | TGTGCCAGCAGCCCCCGGGACCTTAATACAGATACGCAGTATTTT
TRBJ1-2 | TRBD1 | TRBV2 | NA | CASQPGGAVGYTF | TGTGCCAGCCAGCCAGGGGGCGCGGTTGGCTACACCTTC
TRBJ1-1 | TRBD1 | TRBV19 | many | CAANRGLSENTEAFF | TGTGCCGCCAACAGGGGCCTAAGTGAGAACACTGAAGCTTTCTTT
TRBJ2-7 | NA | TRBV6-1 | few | CASRQGGEQYF | TGTGCCAGCCGACAGGGAGGCGAGCAGTACTTC
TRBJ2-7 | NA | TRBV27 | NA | CAGSPGRTYEQYF | TGCGCCGGCAGTCCTGGGAGAACCTACGAGCAGTACTTC
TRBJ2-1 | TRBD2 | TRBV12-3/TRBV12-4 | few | CASRHSGSSYNEQFF | TGTGCCAGCAGACATAGCGGGAGCTCCTACAATGAGCAGTTCTTC
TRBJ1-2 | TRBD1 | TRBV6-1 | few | CASTQWGTGTYGYTF | TGTGCCAGCACCCAATGGGGGACAGGGACCTATGGCTACACCTTC
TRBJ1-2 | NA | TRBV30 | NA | CAWGLGCGGYTF | TGTGCTTGGGGTCTTGGGTGTGGCGGCTACACCTTC
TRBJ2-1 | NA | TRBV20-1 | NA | CSAREYGDNEQFF | TGCAGTGCTAGAGAGTACGGAGACAATGAGCAGTTCTTC
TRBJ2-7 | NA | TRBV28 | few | CASKPLPGVLPHEQYF | TGTGCCAGCAAACCCCTTCCGGGAGTTTTACCCCACGAGCAGTACTTC
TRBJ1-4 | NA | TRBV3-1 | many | CASSQTEPATNEKLFF | TGTGCCAGCAGCCAAACGGAACCGGCAACTAATGAAAAACTGTTTTTT
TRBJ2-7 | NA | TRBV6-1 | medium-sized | CASSNLGVEQYF | TGTGCCAGCAGCAACCTGGGGGTGGAGCAGTACTTC
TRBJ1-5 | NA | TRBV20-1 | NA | CSARVGGAGMGQPKDF | TGCAGTGCTAGAGTCGGAGGGGCTGGGATGGGGCAGCCCAAGGATTTT
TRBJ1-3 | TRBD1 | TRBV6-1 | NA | CASSQGGRSGNTIYF | TGTGCCAGCAGTCAGGGGGGCCGCTCTGGAAACACCATATATTTT
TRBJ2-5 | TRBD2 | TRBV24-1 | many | CATSDSGRLAPTTETQYF | TGTGCCACCAGTGATTCGGGCCGACTAGCGCCAACTACGGAGACCCAGTACTTC
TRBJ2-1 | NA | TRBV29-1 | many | CSARDTYNEQFF | TGCAGCGCCAGGGACACCTACAATGAGCAGTTCTTC
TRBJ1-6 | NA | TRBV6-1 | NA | CASSGGVDSPLHF | TGTGCCAGCAGCGGGGGGGTTGATTCACCCCTCCACTTT
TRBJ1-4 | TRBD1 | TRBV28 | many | CASSSPQGQYFEKLFF | TGTGCCAGCAGTTCCCCTCAGGGACAGTACTTCGAAAAACTGTTTTTT
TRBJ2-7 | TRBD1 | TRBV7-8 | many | CASSGDSSSSYEQYF | TGTGCCAGCAGCGGGGACAGCTCGAGCTCCTACGAGCAGTACTTC
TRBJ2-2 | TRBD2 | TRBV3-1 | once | CASSVRTSGRNTGELFF | TGTGCCAGCAGCGTACGGACTAGCGGAAGGAACACCGGGGAGCTGTTTTTT
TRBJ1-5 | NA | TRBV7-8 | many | CASSLGGGREYQPQHF | TGTGCCAGCAGCTTAGGAGGGGGTAGGGAGTATCAGCCCCAGCATTTT
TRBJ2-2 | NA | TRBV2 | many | CASTDGDTGELFF | TGTGCCAGCACCGACGGGGATACCGGGGAGCTGTTTTTT
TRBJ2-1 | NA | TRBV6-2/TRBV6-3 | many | CATGGGFSYNEQFF | TGTGCCACCGGAGGGGGCTTCTCCTACAATGAGCAGTTCTTC
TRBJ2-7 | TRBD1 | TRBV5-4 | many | CASSRGQGAYEQYF | TGTGCCAGCAGCCGGGGACAGGGTGCTTACGAGCAGTACTTC
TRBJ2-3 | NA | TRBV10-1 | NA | CASSGLAGDTQYF | TGCGCCAGCAGTGGGCTAGCCGGTGATACGCAGTATTTT
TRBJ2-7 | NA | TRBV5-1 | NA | CASRLFSGVYEQYF | TGCGCCAGCAGATTGTTCAGCGGAGTCTACGAGCAGTACTTC
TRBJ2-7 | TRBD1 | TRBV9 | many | CASSGQGSHEQYF | TGTGCCAGCAGCGGACAGGGGTCCCACGAGCAGTACTTC
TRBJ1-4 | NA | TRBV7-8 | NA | CASSWIGGANEKLFF | TGTGCCAGCAGCTGGATAGGGGGTGCGAATGAAAAACTGTTTTTT
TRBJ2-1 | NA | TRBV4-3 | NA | CASSQGTGNEQFF | TGCGCCAGCAGCCAAGGGACGGGAAATGAGCAGTTCTTC
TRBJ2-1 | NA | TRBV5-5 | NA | CASSLDTGPHNEQFF | TGTGCCAGCAGCTTGGACACAGGGCCCCACAATGAGCAGTTCTTC
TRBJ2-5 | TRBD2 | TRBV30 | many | CAWSVRASGGATDF | TGTGCCTGGAGTGTACGGGCTAGCGGGGGGGCCACGGACTTC
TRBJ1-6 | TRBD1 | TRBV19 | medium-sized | CASSLSYRGNSPLHF | TGTGCCAGTAGTTTGAGCTACAGGGGTAATTCACCCCTCCACTTT
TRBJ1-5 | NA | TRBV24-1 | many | CATSRVDSNQPQHF | TGTGCCACCTCCCGGGTGGATAGCAATCAGCCCCAGCATTTT
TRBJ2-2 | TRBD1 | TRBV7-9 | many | CASSAKTGTANTGELFF | TGTGCCAGCAGCGCAAAAACCGGGACAGCGAACACCGGGGAGCTGTTTTTT
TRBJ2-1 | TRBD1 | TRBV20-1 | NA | CSARVQGALYNEQFF | TGCAGTGCTAGAGTCCAGGGGGCCTTGTACAATGAGCAGTTCTTC
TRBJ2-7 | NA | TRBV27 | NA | CASSLGYELYF | TGTGCCAGCAGCCTGGGCTACGAGCTCTACTTC
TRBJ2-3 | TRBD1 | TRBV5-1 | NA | CASSLAGTGGTDTQYF | TGCGCCAGCAGCTTGGCCGGGACAGGGGGCACAGATACGCAGTATTTT
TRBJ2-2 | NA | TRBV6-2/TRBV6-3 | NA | CASSPPITWAGELFF | TGTGCCAGCAGTCCTCCTATCACGTGGGCCGGGGAGCTGTTTTTT
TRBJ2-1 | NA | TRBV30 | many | CAWTNRDATYNEQFF | TGTGCCTGGACCAACAGGGATGCAACCTACAATGAGCAGTTCTTC